This TCR beta chain was identified in a study of technical replicates of blood from several donors. Profiled with immunoSEQ multiplex PCR; TCRdb holds only in-frame clones, not every one. The sample holds about 80,000 clones, approximately 97% seen once. The CDR3 totals 17 residues. Germline loops: CDR1 SGHRS, CDR2 YFSETQ. V was pared by 4 bases and J by 4 bases, with 10 bases of the junction left unmatched. This clone has a single count. Sequenced: T cells isolated from PBMCs. The V and J genes are TRBV5-1 and TRBJ2-6; TRBD1 matches 8 bases. The clonotype originates from a human donor in good health. DNA of the CDR3: TGCGCCAGCAGCCCTAGGACAGGGTTGGCCGGGGCCAACGTCCTGACTTTC. This encodes CASSPRTGLAGANVLTF. The full variable domain, in which reference TRBV5-1 and TRBJ2-6 provide the parts outside the CDR3, is KAGVTQTPRYLIKTRGQQVTLSCSPISGHRSVSWYQQTPGQGLQFLFEYFSETQRNKGNFPGRFSGRQFSNSRSEMNVSTLELGDSALYLCASSPRTGLAGANVLTFGAGSRLTVL.